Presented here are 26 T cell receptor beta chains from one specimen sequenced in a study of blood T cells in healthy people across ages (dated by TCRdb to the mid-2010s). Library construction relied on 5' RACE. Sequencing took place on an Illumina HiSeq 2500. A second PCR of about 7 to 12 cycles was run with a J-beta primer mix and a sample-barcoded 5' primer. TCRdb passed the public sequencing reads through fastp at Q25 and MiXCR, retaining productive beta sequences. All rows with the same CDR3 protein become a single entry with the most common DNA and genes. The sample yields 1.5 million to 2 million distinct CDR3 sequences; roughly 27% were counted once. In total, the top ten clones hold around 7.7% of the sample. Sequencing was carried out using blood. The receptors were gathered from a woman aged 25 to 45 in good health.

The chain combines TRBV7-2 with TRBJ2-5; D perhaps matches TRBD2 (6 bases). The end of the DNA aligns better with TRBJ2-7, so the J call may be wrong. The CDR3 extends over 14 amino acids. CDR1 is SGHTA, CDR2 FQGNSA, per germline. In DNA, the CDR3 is TGTGCCAGCAGCTTTAGCGGCATAACCTACGAGCAGTACTTC. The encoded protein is CASSFSGITYEQYF.

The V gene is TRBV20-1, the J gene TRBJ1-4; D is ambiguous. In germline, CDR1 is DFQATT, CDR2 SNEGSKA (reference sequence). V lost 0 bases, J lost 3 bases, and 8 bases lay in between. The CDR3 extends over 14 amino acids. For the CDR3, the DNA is TGCAGTGCTAGAGATTATATTTCTAATGAAAAACTGTTTTTT. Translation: CSARDYISNEKLFF.

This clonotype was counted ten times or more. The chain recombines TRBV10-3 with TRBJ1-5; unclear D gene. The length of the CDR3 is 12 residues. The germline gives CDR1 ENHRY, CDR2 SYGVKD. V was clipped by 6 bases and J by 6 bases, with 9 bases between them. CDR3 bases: TGTGCCATCAGCAATCCTCGTCAGCCCCAGCATTTT. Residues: CAISNPRQPQHF.

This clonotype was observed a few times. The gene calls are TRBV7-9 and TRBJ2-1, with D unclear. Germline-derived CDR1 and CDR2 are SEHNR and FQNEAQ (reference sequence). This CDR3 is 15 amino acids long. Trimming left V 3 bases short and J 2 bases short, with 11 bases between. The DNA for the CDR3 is TGTGCCAGCAGCTTCCCGGCCCCCACCTACAATGAGCAGTTCTTC. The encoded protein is CASSFPAPTYNEQFF.

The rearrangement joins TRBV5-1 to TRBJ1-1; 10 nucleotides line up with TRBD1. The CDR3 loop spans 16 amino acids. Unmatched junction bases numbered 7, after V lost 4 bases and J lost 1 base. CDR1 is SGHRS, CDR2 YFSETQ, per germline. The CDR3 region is CASSRGTGAKNTEAFF. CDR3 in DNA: TGCGCCAGCAGCAGGGGGACAGGGGCTAAGAACACTGAAGCTTTCTTT.

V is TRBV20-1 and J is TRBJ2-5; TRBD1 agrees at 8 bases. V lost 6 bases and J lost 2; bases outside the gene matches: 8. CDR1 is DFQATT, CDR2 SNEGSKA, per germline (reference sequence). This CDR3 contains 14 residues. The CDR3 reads CSAEVTGGQETQYF. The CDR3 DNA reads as TGCAGTGCCGAGGTCACAGGGGGACAAGAGACCCAGTACTTC.

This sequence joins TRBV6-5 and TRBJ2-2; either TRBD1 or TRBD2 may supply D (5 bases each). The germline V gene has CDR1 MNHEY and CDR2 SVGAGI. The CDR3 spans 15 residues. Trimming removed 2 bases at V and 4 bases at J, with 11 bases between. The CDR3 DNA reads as TGTGCCAGCAGTTACGAGGGGTTGGCCACCGGGGAGCTGTTTTTT. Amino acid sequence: CASSYEGLATGELFF.

The CDR3 loop reads CASSLKGGSGETQYF. The DNA for the CDR3 is TGTGCCAGCAGCTTAAAGGGGGGTTCGGGAGAGACCCAGTACTTC. The chain uses TRBV7-9 and TRBJ2-5; perhaps D is TRBD1 or TRBD2 (6 bases each). Germline values: CDR1 SEHNR, CDR2 FQNEAQ (reference sequence). V lost 2 bases, J lost 4 bases, and 14 bases lay in between. The CDR3 contains 15 residues.

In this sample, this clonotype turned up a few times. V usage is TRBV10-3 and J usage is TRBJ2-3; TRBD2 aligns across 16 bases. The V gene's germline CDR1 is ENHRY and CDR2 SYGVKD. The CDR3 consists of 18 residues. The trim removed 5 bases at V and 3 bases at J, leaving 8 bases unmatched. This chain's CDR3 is CAISPGLAGGMRTDTQYF. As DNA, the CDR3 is TGTGCCATCAGTCCGGGACTAGCGGGGGGGATGAGGACAGATACGCAGTATTTT.

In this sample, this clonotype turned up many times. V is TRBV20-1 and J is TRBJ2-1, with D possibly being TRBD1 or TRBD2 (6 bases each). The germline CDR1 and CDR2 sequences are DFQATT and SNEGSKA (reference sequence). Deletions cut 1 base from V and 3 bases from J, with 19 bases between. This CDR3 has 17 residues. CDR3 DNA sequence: TGCAGTGCTAGAGGTCCGCCAACAGGGAGGCTCTACAATGAGCAGTTCTTC. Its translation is CSARGPPTGRLYNEQFF.

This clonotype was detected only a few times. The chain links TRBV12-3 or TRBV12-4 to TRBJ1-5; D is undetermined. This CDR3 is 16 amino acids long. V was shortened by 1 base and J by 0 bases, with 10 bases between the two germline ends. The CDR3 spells CASSLDGFNSNQPQHF. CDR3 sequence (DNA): TGTGCCAGCAGTTTAGACGGCTTTAATAGCAATCAGCCCCAGCATTTT.

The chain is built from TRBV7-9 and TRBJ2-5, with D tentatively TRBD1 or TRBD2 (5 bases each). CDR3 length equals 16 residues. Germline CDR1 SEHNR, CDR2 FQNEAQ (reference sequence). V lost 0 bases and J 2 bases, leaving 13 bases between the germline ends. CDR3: CASSLAAGADQETQYF. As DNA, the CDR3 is TGTGCCAGCAGCTTAGCCGCCGGGGCGGATCAAGAGACCCAGTACTTC.

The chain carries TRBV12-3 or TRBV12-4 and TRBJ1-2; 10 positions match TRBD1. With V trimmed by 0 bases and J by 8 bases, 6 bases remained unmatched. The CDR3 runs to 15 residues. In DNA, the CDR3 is TGTGCCAGCAGTTTAGCGGGGACAGGGGCGGACGGCTACACCTTC. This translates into CASSLAGTGADGYTF.

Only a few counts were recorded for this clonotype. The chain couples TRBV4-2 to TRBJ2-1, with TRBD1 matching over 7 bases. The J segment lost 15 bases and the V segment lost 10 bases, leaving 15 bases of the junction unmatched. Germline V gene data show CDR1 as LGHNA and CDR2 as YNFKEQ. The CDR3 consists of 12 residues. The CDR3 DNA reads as TGTGCCATCCAGGATAAGGGGGCCTCGGGGTTCTTC. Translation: CAIQDKGASGFF.

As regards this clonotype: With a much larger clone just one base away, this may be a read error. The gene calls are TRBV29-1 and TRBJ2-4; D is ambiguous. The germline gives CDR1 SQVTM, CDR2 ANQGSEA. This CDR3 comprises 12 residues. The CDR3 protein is CGVSVAKNIQYF. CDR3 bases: TGCGGCGTTTCAGTAGCCAAAAACATTCAGTACTTC.

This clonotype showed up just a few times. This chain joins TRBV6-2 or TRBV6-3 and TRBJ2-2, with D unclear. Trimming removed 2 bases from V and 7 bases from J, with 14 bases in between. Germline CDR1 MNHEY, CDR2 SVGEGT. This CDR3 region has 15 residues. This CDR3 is CASSYLSLVRGELFF. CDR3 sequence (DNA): TGTGCCAGCAGTTACCTTTCCCTAGTTCGCGGGGAGCTGTTTTTT.

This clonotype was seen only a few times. In DNA form, the CDR3 reads TGTGCCAGCAGCTTATCGGCGTCTGGTGGCTCCTACAATGAGCAGTTCTTC. Amino acids: CASSLSASGGSYNEQFF. The chain couples TRBV5-6 to TRBJ2-1; unclear D gene. V lost 2 bases, J lost 0 bases, and 15 bases lay in between. The CDR3 totals 17 residues. CDR1 is SGHDT and CDR2 is YYEEEE in the germline V gene.

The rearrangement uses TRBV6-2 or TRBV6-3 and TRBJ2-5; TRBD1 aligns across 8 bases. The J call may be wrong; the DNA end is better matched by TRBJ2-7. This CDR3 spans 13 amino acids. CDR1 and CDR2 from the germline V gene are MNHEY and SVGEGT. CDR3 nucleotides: TGTGCCAGCAGCCTGGGACAGGCGGGCGAGCAGTACTTC. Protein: CASSLGQAGEQYF.

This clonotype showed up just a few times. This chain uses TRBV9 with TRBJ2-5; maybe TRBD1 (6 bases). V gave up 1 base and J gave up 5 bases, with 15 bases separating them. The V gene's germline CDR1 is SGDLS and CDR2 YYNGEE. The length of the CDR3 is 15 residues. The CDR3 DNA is TGTGCCAGCAGCGTAAAAGGGGGTGGAAGGGAGACCCAGTACTTC. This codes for CASSVKGGGRETQYF.

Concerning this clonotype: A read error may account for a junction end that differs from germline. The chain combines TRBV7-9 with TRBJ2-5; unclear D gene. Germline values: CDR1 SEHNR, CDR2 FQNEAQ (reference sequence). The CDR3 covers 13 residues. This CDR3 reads CASSLTSQETRYF. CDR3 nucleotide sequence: TGTGCCAGCAGCTTAACGTCTCAAGAGACCCGGTACTTC.

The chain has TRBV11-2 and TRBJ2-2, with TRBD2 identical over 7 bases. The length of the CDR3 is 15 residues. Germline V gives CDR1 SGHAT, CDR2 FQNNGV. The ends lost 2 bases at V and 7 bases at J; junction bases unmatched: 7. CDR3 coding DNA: TGTGCCAGCAGCTTACGACTAGCTCGGCACGGGGAGCTGTTTTTT. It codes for CASSLRLARHGELFF.

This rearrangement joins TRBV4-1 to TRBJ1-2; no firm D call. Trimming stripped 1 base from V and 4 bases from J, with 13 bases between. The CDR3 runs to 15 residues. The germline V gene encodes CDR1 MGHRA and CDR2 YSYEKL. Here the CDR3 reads CASSQAGGALYGYTF. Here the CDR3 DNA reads TGCGCCAGCAGCCAAGCCGGAGGAGCCCTCTATGGCTACACCTTC.

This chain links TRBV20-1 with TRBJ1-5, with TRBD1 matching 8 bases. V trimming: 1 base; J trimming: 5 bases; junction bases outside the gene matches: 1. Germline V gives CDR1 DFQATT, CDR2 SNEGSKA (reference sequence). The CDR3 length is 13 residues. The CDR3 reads CSARAQGDQPQHF. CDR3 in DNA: TGCAGTGCTAGAGCACAGGGGGATCAGCCCCAGCATTTT.

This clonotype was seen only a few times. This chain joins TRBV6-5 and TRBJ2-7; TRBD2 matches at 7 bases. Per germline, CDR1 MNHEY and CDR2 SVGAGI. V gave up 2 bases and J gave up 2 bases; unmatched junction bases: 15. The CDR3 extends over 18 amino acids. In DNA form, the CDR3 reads TGTGCCAGCAGTTACCGGGAGGACCATTGGGGGGATCCCTACGAGCAGTACTTC. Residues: CASSYREDHWGDPYEQYF.

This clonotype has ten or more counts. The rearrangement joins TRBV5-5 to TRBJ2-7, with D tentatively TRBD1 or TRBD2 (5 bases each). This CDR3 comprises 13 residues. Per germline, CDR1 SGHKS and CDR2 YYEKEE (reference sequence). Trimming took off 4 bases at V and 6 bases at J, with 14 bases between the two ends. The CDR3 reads CASSLGAGLEQYF. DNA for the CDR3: TGTGCCAGCAGCCTGGGAGCAGGGCTCGAGCAGTACTTC.

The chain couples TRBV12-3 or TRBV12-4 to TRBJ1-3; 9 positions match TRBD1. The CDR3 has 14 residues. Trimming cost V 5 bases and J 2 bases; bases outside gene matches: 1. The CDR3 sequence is CASSRTGAGNTIYF. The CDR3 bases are TGTGCCAGCAGTCGGACAGGGGCTGGAAACACCATATATTTT.